This T cell receptor beta chain derives from a study of blood T cell repertoires in COVID-19. As processed by the authors: By means of reference gene primer amplification, nucleated cell counts were estimated. Assay: immunoSEQ multiplex PCR; the TCRdb copy retains only in-frame clones and omits some. That table supplies the V and J calls and clone size; D and trimming were determined from the DNA. The table includes some 170,000 clones, 75% to 85% detected once. CDR3 size: 15 residues. V lost 0 bases, J lost 4 bases, and 6 bases stayed unmatched. CDR1 and CDR2 (germline): WNHNN, SYGVQD (reference sequence). Grouping used clinical history reported by participants in a survey and questionnaire.

The TCR was taken from a man aged 50 or older who had recovered from COVID-19. Sequenced sample: PBMCs or T cells enriched from blood (not recorded which). The V call is TRBV10-1, the J call TRBJ2-7; 7 positions agree with TRBD1. CDR3 DNA: TGCGCCAGCAGTGAGTCAGGGACAGCGAGTTACGAGCAGTACTTC. Protein product: CASSESGTASYEQYF.